This TCR beta chain comes out of a study of blood T cell repertoires in COVID-19. The germline V and J ends were trimmed by 3 bases and 4 bases, with 9 bases remaining between them. The CDR3 length is 13 residues. Germline V CDR1 and CDR2: KGHSH, LQKENI. Using immunoSEQ multiplex PCR, the repertoire was profiled, and TCRdb retains in-frame clones only, with some absent. The data show some 270,000 clones, with roughly 85% seen just once and over 7.5% held by the top ten. As for this clone: The same CDR3 can be traced to other DNA sequences in this sample.

Sequencing was done on a sample of PBMCs or T cells enriched from blood (not recorded which). The sequence came from a woman between 45 and 60 years old with acute COVID-19. V gene TRBV18 combines with J gene TRBJ2-5; D not certain. Written as DNA, the CDR3 is TGTGCCAGCTCACCTGGGCAGAGAGAGACCCAGTACTTC. This encodes CASSPGQRETQYF.